Presented here are 31 T cell receptor beta chains from one specimen sequenced in a study of blood T cell repertoires in COVID-19. TCRdb's table, derived via immunoSEQ multiplex PCR, lists solely in-frame clones and lacks some. The repertoire holds approximately 150,000 clones, with just over 90% as singletons. The material sequenced was peripheral blood. These receptors all stem from a man aged 18 to 30 with COVID-19, enrolled during active disease.

V is TRBV2 and J is TRBJ1-5; TRBD1 might be the D (6 bases). V was shortened by 6 bases and J by 5 bases, with 14 bases between the two germline ends. CDR3 length equals 14 residues. Per germline, CDR1 SNHLY and CDR2 FYNNEI. CDR3 amino acids: CASSGERGYQPQHF. The DNA of the CDR3 is TGTGCCAGCAGCGGCGAGAGGGGGTATCAGCCCCAGCATTTT.

V gene TRBV12-3 or TRBV12-4 combines with J gene TRBJ2-2; D unresolved. The CDR3 loop spans 13 amino acids. V was clipped by 2 bases and J by 7 bases, with 8 bases between them. CDR3 protein: CASSLQNFGELFF. As DNA, the CDR3 is TGTGCCAGCAGTTTACAGAATTTCGGGGAGCTGTTTTTT.

The rearrangement joins TRBV4-1 to TRBJ1-1; 7 bases map to TRBD1. There are 15 residues in the CDR3. Germline assignment: CDR1 MGHRA and CDR2 YSYEKL. Germline trimming cut 0 bases from V and 1 base from J; bases unmatched to any gene: 2. CDR3 loop: CASSQDTGANTEAFF. In DNA, the CDR3 is TGCGCCAGCAGCCAAGATACAGGGGCGAACACTGAAGCTTTCTTT.

This clone showed up many times. V usage is TRBV24-1 and J usage is TRBJ2-7; TRBD1 matches 8 bases. The CDR3 is made up of 13 amino acids. Germline V gene sequence: CDR1 KGHDR, CDR2 SFDVKD. Trimming at V came to 8 bases and at J to 0 bases, leaving 2 bases not matched to a gene. The CDR3 nucleotides are TGTGCCACCAACAGGGGGAGCTCCTACGAGCAGTACTTC. This sequence encodes CATNRGSSYEQYF.

This clone was observed a handful of times. The chain recombines TRBV11-3 with TRBJ2-1, with 11 bases that match TRBD2. The ends lost 1 base at V and 2 bases at J; junction bases unmatched: 1. The CDR3 has 16 residues. CDR1 SGHNT and CDR2 YENEEA come from the germline V gene. CDR3 sequence: CASSLGLAGTYNEQFF. The CDR3 DNA follows: TGTGCCAGCAGCTTAGGACTAGCGGGAACCTACAATGAGCAGTTCTTC.

V and J are TRBV2 and TRBJ1-5; D not certain. The CDR3 has 15 amino acids. Germline values: CDR1 SNHLY, CDR2 FYNNEI. Trimming took off 1 base at V and 2 bases at J, with 9 bases between the two ends. The CDR3 DNA is TGTGCCAGCAGTGAAGTCCCAGCGGGCAATCAGCCCCAGCATTTT. Translating gives CASSEVPAGNQPQHF.

The chain carries TRBV19 and TRBJ1-1; D call uncertain. The germline V gene has CDR1 LNHDA and CDR2 SQIVND (reference sequence). V lost 2 bases and J lost 4, with 8 bases in between. This CDR3 is 13 amino acids long. CDR3 coding DNA: TGTGCCAGTAGTATAACAGAAGGCACTGAAGCTTTCTTT. Translated: CASSITEGTEAFF.

The gene calls are TRBV9 and TRBJ2-7; D possibly corresponds to TRBD2 (5 bases). Trimming shortened V by 4 bases and J by 5 bases, and 16 bases separated the two germline ends. Germline V lookup: CDR1 SGDLS, CDR2 YYNGEE. The CDR3 is 14 amino acids. CDR3 residues: CASSPTPGSNEQYF. The CDR3 DNA sequence: TGTGCCAGCAGCCCGACCCCGGGGTCCAACGAGCAGTACTTC.

The chain joins TRBV15 to TRBJ2-6; D gene uncertain. The V and J ends lost 3 bases and 0 bases respectively, with 9 bases between them. The germline CDR1 and CDR2 sequences are LNHNV and YYDKDF (reference sequence). The CDR3 has 16 amino acids. This CDR3 is CATSRIGFSGANVLTF. The CDR3 bases are TGTGCCACCAGCAGGATCGGTTTCTCTGGGGCCAACGTCCTGACTTTC.

This chain links TRBV4-3 with TRBJ2-1; 8 bases are a match to TRBD2. J gave up 3 bases and V 3 bases, and 16 bases lay outside the gene matches. CDR1 and CDR2 from the germline V gene are LGHNA and YSLEER. The CDR3 runs 19 residues. DNA of the CDR3: TGCGCCAGCAGCCAGGCGGGAGCGGGAGTACCCCTGAACTACAATGAGCAGTTCTTC. Its protein is CASSQAGAGVPLNYNEQFF.

The rearrangement uses TRBV3-1 (or the pseudogene TRBV3-2) and TRBJ1-4; no definite D call. This CDR3 region has 12 residues. The V end lost 0 bases, the J end lost 8 bases, and 4 bases lay between the germline ends. Per germline, CDR1 LGHDT and CDR2 YNNKEL (reference sequence). CDR3 coding DNA: TGTGCCAGCAGCCAAGAGGCCGAAAAACTGTTTTTT. Residues: CASSQEAEKLFF.

This chain uses TRBV6-5 with TRBJ2-7; TRBD2 is a possible D gene (6 bases). The CDR3 is 16 residues long. The ends were cut back, 2 bases at V and 2 bases at J, with 16 bases in the middle. Germline V lookup: CDR1 MNHEY, CDR2 SVGAGI. The DNA for the CDR3 is TGTGCCAGCAGTTACAAAACTGGGGGGATACCCTACGAGCAGTACTTC. Translation: CASSYKTGGIPYEQYF.

Notes on this clone: A junction boundary mismatches the germline segment, possibly from a read error. The rearrangement joins TRBV6-2 or TRBV6-3 to TRBJ1-4; 8 bases fit TRBD1. The CDR3 totals 15 residues. Germline CDR1 and CDR2: MNHEY and SVGEGT. CDR3 protein: CASSLPRQGSEKLLF. CDR3 nucleotides: TGTGCCAGCAGCCTGCCCCGACAGGGGAGTGAAAAACTGCTTTTT.

This sequence joins TRBV5-1 and TRBJ2-7; D gene uncertain. CDR1 is SGHRS and CDR2 is YFSETQ in the germline V gene. CDR3 length: 16 amino acids. The V and J ends lost 4 bases and 0 bases respectively, with 17 bases between them. In DNA, the CDR3 is TGCGCCAGCAGCCCCAGAGGCAGACTCTTCTCCTACGAGCAGTACTTC. It specifies CASSPRGRLFSYEQYF.

The sample holds a few counts of this clone. J is TRBJ1-4 and V is TRBV30; D call uncertain. The CDR3 consists of 14 residues. V was clipped by 0 bases and J by 8 bases, with 13 bases between them. The germline gives CDR1 GTSNPN, CDR2 SVGIG (reference sequence). The CDR3 bases are TGTGCCTGGAGTGTAATTGGAGGAGGGGAAAAACTGTTTTTT. This translates into CAWSVIGGGEKLFF. The variable domain in full, with the rest retrieved from reference TRBV30 and TRBJ1-4, is SQTIHQWPATLVQPVGSPLSLECTVEGTSNPNLYWYRQAAGRGLQLLFYSVGIGQISSEVPQNLSASRPQDRQFILSSKKLLLSDSGFYLCAWSVIGGGEKLFFGSGTQLSVL.

The chain links TRBV29-1 to TRBJ2-7; 8 bases map to TRBD1. V shed 6 bases and J 0 bases; nucleotides not matched to a gene: 7. The CDR3 totals 14 residues. CDR1 SQVTM and CDR2 ANQGSEA come from the germline V gene. This CDR3 is CSVSAGTGSYEQYF. Written as DNA, the CDR3 is TGCAGCGTATCAGCCGGGACAGGCTCCTACGAGCAGTACTTC.

This clone was counted a few times. The V gene is TRBV27, the J gene TRBJ1-2; D perhaps matches TRBD1 (6 bases). Trimming took 3 bases from V and 2 from J, leaving 19 bases between them. Germline V gene sequence: CDR1 MNHEY, CDR2 SMNVEV (reference sequence). CDR3 length: 17 amino acids. The CDR3 protein is CASSFQGGQTINYGYTF. The CDR3, as DNA: TGTGCCAGCAGTTTTCAAGGCGGACAGACCATAAACTATGGCTACACCTTC.

The chain uses TRBV7-9 and TRBJ1-2; no reliable D call. The CDR3 is made up of 13 amino acids. V dropped 5 bases and J dropped 1 base, with 8 bases sitting between them. CDR1 and CDR2 (germline): SEHNR, FQNEAQ (reference sequence). CDR3 in DNA: TGTGCCAGCAGCGCGCCCATTAACTATGGCTACACCTTC. This encodes CASSAPINYGYTF.

Comment on this clone: Compared with germline, one end of the junction differs, possibly owing to a read error. This chain joins TRBV25-1 and TRBJ1-4; 9 bases are shared with TRBD1. Germline-derived CDR1 and CDR2 are MGHDK and SYGVNS. The CDR3 covers 15 residues. The CDR3 loop is CASSPLTGGNEKLLF. The CDR3 DNA reads as TGTGCCAGCAGTCCCCTGACAGGGGGGAATGAAAAACTGCTTTTT.

The CDR3 sequence: CASSYTGGSNEQFF. CDR3 bases: TGTGCCAGCAGCTACACAGGGGGATCGAATGAGCAGTTCTTC. This rearrangement joins TRBV11-3 to TRBJ2-1, with TRBD1 identical over 8 bases. Germline V gene lookup returns CDR1 SGHNT and CDR2 YENEEA. The CDR3 is 14 residues long. Trimming removed 4 bases from V and 7 bases from J; junction bases left unmatched: 6.

The chain carries TRBV28 and TRBJ2-7; no clear D gene. The CDR3 runs 12 residues. Germline values: CDR1 MDHEN, CDR2 SYDVKM. V lost 7 bases and J 6 bases, leaving 13 bases between the germline ends. CDR3 DNA sequence: TGTGCCAGCAATGGTAGATCTGGCGAGCAGTACTTC. Encoded protein: CASNGRSGEQYF. Full variable domain (remainder filled in from reference TRBV28 and TRBJ2-7): DVKVTQSSRYLVKRTGEKVFLECVQDMDHENMFWYRQDPGLGLRLIYFSYDVKMKEKGDIPEGYSVSREKKERFSLILESASTNQTSMYLCASNGRSGEQYFGPGTRLTVT.

This rearrangement joins TRBV9 to TRBJ1-5; 7 bases are shared with TRBD1. CDR3 size: 15 residues. Germline loops: CDR1 SGDLS, CDR2 YYNGEE. The ends lost 2 bases at V and 4 bases at J; junction bases unmatched: 6. The CDR3 is CASSVGTDYNQPQHF. In DNA, the CDR3 is TGTGCCAGCAGCGTCGGGACAGACTATAATCAGCCCCAGCATTTT.

The chain recombines TRBV28 with TRBJ2-2; D gene ambiguous. Germline CDR1 and CDR2: MDHEN and SYDVKM. The CDR3 is made up of 12 amino acids. Trimming removed 6 bases from V and 7 bases from J, with 9 bases in between. The CDR3: CASRSRVGELFF. CDR3 coding DNA: TGTGCCAGCAGGTCCCGGGTCGGGGAGCTGTTTTTT.

The J gene is TRBJ2-1, the V gene TRBV27; tentative D call: TRBD1 (5 bases). The CDR3 covers 13 residues. Per the germline V gene, CDR1 is MNHEY and CDR2 is SMNVEV (reference sequence). Deletions cut 6 bases from V and 7 bases from J, with 13 bases between. CDR3 protein: CASRLRQFNEQFF. The CDR3 coding sequence is TGTGCCAGCAGACTGAGACAGTTTAATGAGCAGTTCTTC.

This clone was picked up one time. This rearrangement joins TRBV4-3 to TRBJ2-7, with D maybe TRBD1 (5 bases). The CDR3 is 15 residues long. V lost 0 bases to trimming and J lost 3 bases, with 12 bases between them. Germline CDR1 and CDR2: LGHNA and YSLEER. CDR3 protein: CASSQDQGRYYEQYF. CDR3 DNA sequence: TGCGCCAGCAGCCAAGATCAGGGTAGATACTACGAGCAGTACTTC.

V and J are TRBV6-6 and TRBJ1-5; 7 nucleotides agree with TRBD1. V shed 7 bases and J 2 bases; nucleotides not matched to a gene: 8. The CDR3 is made up of 15 amino acids. CDR1 and CDR2 (germline): MNHNY, SVGAGI (reference sequence). CDR3 residues: CASTLTGSGNQPQHF. DNA for the CDR3: TGTGCCAGCACCCTGACAGGGAGTGGCAATCAGCCCCAGCATTTT.

This clone has just one count. The chain uses TRBV9 and TRBJ2-1, with 11 bases fitting TRBD2. The CDR3 is 14 residues long. From germline, CDR1 is SGDLS and CDR2 YYNGEE. V lost 4 bases, J lost 9 bases, and 6 bases stayed unmatched. The CDR3 spells CASSPGTSGLEQFF. The CDR3 nucleotides read TGTGCCAGCAGCCCCGGGACTAGCGGTCTTGAGCAGTTCTTC.

The chain carries TRBV27 and TRBJ1-5; TRBD1 matches at 8 bases. Trimming took 5 bases from V and 1 from J; bases not matched to a gene: 4. In germline, CDR1 is MNHEY, CDR2 SMNVEV (reference sequence). The CDR3 covers 15 residues. In nucleotides, the CDR3 is TGTGCCAGCAGTGCAGGGGGCTTAAGCAATCAGCCCCAGCATTTT. This encodes CASSAGGLSNQPQHF.

V gene TRBV9 combines with J gene TRBJ1-4, with 8 bases fitting TRBD1. CDR3 length: 15 amino acids. The germline gives CDR1 SGDLS, CDR2 YYNGEE. Trimming cost V 3 bases and J 4 bases; bases outside gene matches: 5. The CDR3 here is CASSGQGALNEKLFF. The DNA for the CDR3 is TGTGCCAGCAGCGGGCAGGGGGCGCTTAATGAAAAACTGTTTTTT.

This clone was recorded only once. The gene calls are TRBV14 and TRBJ2-6, with D perhaps TRBD1 (5 bases). The length of the CDR3 is 14 residues. V was shortened by 3 bases and J by 2 bases, with 5 bases between the two germline ends. Germline V CDR1 and CDR2: SGHDN, FVKESK. CDR3 protein: CASSHRAGANVLTF. The CDR3 DNA reads TGTGCCAGCAGCCACAGGGCTGGGGCCAACGTCCTGACTTTC.

V gene TRBV13 combines with J gene TRBJ2-1; TRBD2 agrees at 10 bases. CDR1 is PRHDT and CDR2 is FYEKMQ in the germline V gene (reference sequence). V was pared by 4 bases and J by 6 bases, with 9 bases of the junction left unmatched. The CDR3 covers 16 residues. The CDR3 DNA reads as TGTGCCAGCAGCTCCGTCGGGCTAGCGGGAGTCAATGAGCAGTTCTTC. The encoded protein is CASSSVGLAGVNEQFF.